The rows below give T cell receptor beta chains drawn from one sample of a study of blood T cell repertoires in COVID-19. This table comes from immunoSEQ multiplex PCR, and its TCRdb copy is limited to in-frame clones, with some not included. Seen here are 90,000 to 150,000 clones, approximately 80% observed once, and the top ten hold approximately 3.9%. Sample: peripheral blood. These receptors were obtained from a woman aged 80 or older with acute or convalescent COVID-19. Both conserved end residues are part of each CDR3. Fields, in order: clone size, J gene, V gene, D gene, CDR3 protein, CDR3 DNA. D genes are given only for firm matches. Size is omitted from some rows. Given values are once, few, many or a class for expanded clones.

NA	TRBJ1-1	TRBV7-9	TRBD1	CASSLQGAGNTEAFF	TGTGCCAGCAGCTTACAGGGGGCAGGGAACACTGAAGCTTTCTTT
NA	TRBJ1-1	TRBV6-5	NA	CASSYQRGKMNTEAFF	TGTGCCAGCAGTTACCAACGGGGGAAGATGAACACTGAAGCTTTCTTT
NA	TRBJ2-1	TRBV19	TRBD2	CASSPRTSGSNEQFF	TGTGCCAGTAGTCCCCGGACTAGCGGGAGTAATGAGCAGTTCTTC
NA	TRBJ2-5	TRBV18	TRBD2	CATSLISGEETQYF	TGTGCCACCTCCTTAATTAGCGGGGAAGAGACCCAGTACTTC
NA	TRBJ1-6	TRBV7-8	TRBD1	CASSLSGTGENSPLHF	TGTGCCAGCAGCTTGTCCGGGACAGGTGAAAATTCACCCCTCCACTTT
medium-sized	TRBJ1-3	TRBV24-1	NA	CATSQNGNTIYF	TGTGCCACCAGCCAAAATGGAAACACCATATATTTT
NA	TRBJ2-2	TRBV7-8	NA	CASSLTGQTNTGELFF	TGTGCCAGCAGCCTCACTGGACAGACGAACACCGGGGAGCTGTTTTTT
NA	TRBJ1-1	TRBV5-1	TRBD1	CASSGGQGNTEAFF	TGCGCCAGCAGCGGGGGACAGGGCAACACTGAAGCTTTCTTT
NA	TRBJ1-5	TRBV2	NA	CASSETDIYSNQPQHF	TGTGCCAGCAGTGAGACAGATATCTATAGCAATCAGCCCCAGCATTTT
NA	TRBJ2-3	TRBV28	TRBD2	CASSSTSGRRDTQYF	TGTGCCAGCAGTTCCACTAGCGGGAGAAGAGATACGCAGTATTTT
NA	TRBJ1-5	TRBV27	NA	CASSSSRTANRPQHF	TGTGCCAGCAGTTCCTCGAGGACAGCGAATAGGCCCCAGCATTTT
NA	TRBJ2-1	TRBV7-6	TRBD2	CASSLPPPGTSGSYNEQFF	TGTGCCAGCAGCCTGCCACCCCCCGGGACTAGCGGTTCCTACAATGAGCAGTTCTTC
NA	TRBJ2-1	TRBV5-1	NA	CASSTDRNNEQFF	TGCGCCAGCAGTACGGACAGAAACAATGAGCAGTTCTTC
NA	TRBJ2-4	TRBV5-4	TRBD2	CASSAGGGPKNIQYF	TGTGCCAGCAGTGCGGGGGGTGGGCCCAAAAACATTCAGTACTTC
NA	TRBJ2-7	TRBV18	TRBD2	CASSPPVRGGTYEQYF	TGTGCCAGCTCACCACCGGTGCGCGGGGGGACCTACGAGCAGTACTTC
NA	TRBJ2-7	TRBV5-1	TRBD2	CASSLDSSGNSYEQYF	TGCGCCAGCAGCTTGGATTCTAGCGGGAACTCCTACGAGCAGTACTTC
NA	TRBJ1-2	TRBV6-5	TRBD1	CASSLPRQGARCTF	TGTGCCAGCAGTCTACCCCGACAGGGGGCGCGGTGCACCTTC
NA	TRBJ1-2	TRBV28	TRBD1	CASSPGQGGRGYTF	TGTGCCAGCAGTCCTGGACAGGGGGGAAGGGGCTACACCTTC
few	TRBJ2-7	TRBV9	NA	CASSVGDTSSYEQYF	TGTGCCAGCAGCGTAGGAGACACCAGCTCCTACGAGCAGTACTTC
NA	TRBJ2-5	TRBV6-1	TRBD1	CASSSGTGARETQYF	TGTGCCAGCAGTTCCGGGACAGGGGCGAGAGAGACCCAGTACTTC
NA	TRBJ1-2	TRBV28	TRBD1	CATTFSGTDGYTF	TGTGCCACCACTTTCTCCGGGACAGATGGCTACACCTTC
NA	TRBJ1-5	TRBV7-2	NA	CASSLGAGDQPQHF	TGTGCCAGCAGCCTGGGGGCTGGGGATCAGCCCCAGCATTTT
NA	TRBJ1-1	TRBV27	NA	CASSRGGAQAEAFF	TGTGCCAGCAGCCGGGGCGGGGCACAGGCTGAAGCTTTCTTT
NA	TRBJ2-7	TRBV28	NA	CASSFRGGYPNEQYF	TGTGCCAGCAGTTTTAGGGGGGGCTACCCGAACGAGCAGTACTTC
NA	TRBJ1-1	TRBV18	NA	CASSPQGRGHTEAFF	TGTGCCAGCTCACCGCAGGGGAGGGGCCACACTGAAGCTTTCTTT
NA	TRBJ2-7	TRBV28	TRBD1	CASSMTGEEAEQYF	TGTGCCAGCAGCATGACAGGGGAAGAGGCCGAGCAGTACTTC
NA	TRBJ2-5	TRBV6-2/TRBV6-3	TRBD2	CASSPLAGAGSGETQYF	TGTGCCAGCAGTCCCTTAGCGGGAGCGGGATCGGGAGAGACCCAGTACTTC
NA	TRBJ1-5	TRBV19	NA	CASSIASGPYSNQPQHF	TGTGCCAGTAGTATAGCCTCAGGGCCCTATAGCAATCAGCCCCAGCATTTT
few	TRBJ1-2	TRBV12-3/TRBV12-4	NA	CASSLRRDGGYTF	TGTGCCAGCAGTTTACGCAGGGATGGTGGCTACACCTTC
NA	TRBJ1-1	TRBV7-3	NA	CASSPTSRDDSEAFF	TGTGCCAGCAGCCCGACTAGCAGGGATGACAGTGAAGCTTTCTTT
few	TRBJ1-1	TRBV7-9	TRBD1	CASSGQGLEAFF	TGTGCCAGCAGCGGACAGGGACTGGAAGCTTTCTTT
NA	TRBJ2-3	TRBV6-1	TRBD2	CASSGPLGTSGTDTQYF	TGTGCCAGCAGTGGGCCGCTAGGGACTAGCGGCACAGATACGCAGTATTTT